This T cell receptor (beta chain) was recovered during a study of T cell changes during pregnancy in multiple sclerosis. This clone showed up just once. Assay: immunoSEQ multiplex PCR; the TCRdb copy retains only in-frame clones and omits some. This table holds tens of thousands of clones, around nine tenths found once. This CDR3 spans 17 amino acids. CDR1 SGHRS and CDR2 YFSETQ come from the germline V gene. Trimming cost V 4 bases and J 5 bases; bases outside gene matches: 15. This TCR derives from a female donor with multiple sclerosis, enrolled in a pregnancy study. J is TRBJ2-4 and V is TRBV5-1; 7 nucleotides agree with TRBD2. The sequencing here drew on peripheral blood, taken in the third trimester of pregnancy. As DNA, the CDR3 is TGCGCCAGCAGCCCCTCTGCCCTGGGGGGGGAAGAAAACATTCAGTACTTC. Translation gives CASSPSALGGEENIQYF.